Below are 32 T cell receptor beta chains sequenced from a single sample in a study of shared clonotypes between healthy human individuals (dated by TCRdb to 2018 to 2020). The library was obtained by the immunoSEQ multiplex PCR assay. This is the immuneACCESS table as TCRdb keeps it, with only in-frame sequences that have V and J called. A part of the clones is gone; compared with another copy, unresolved V genes explain less than half, and the rest is unexplained. The sample includes roughly 2.2 million clones, with 85% to 95% observed a single time. The top ten hold about 0.36% of the sample. The sample comprised naive CD4+ T cells from PBMCs. Interpreted using the paper, the cell subset or site label stands for: CD45RA+ positively selected. All receptors come from a man younger than 30 in good health. Some clones in this sample may be carry-over from other donors' samples.

The chain recombines TRBV30 with TRBJ2-5; D gene unclear. Germline values: CDR1 GTSNPN, CDR2 SVGIG (reference sequence). The ends were cut back, 0 bases at V and 11 bases at J, with 19 bases in the middle. The CDR3 has 14 amino acids. The CDR3 coding sequence is TGTGCCTGGAGTGTAGGTGGTACTTCTTTGGAGCAGTACTTC. This gives the protein CAWSVGGTSLEQYF.

The chain recombines TRBV19 with TRBJ1-2; 7 bases map to TRBD1. Germline lookup yields CDR1 LNHDA and CDR2 SQIVND (reference sequence). V dropped 7 bases and J dropped 2; count of bases not matched to a gene: 10. The CDR3 totals 15 residues. The CDR3 sequence is CASNSDRTGNYGYTF. CDR3 nucleotide sequence: TGTGCCAGTAACTCCGACCGGACAGGCAACTATGGCTACACCTTC. The full variable domain, completed using reference TRBV19 and TRBJ1-2, is DGGITQSPKYLFRKEGQNVTLSCEQNLNHDAMYWYRQDPGQGLRLIYYSQIVNDFQKGDIAEGYSVSREKKESFPLTVTSAQKNPTAFYLCASNSDRTGNYGYTFGSGTRLTVV.

A single count supports this clone. V and J are TRBV5-1 and TRBJ1-1, with 10 bases that match TRBD1. V lost 4 bases and J lost 4; bases outside the gene matches: 7. This CDR3 has 15 residues. Germline CDR1 reads SGHRS; CDR2 reads YFSETQ. CDR3 amino acids: CASSTGDRGSTEAFF. CDR3 DNA: TGCGCCAGCAGCACAGGGGACAGGGGATCCACTGAAGCTTTCTTT.

This clone was seen once. The chain employs TRBV7-2 and TRBJ2-3; D may match TRBD1 or TRBD2 (5 bases each). The CDR3 totals 19 residues. Germline V gives CDR1 SGHTA, CDR2 FQGNSA. V lost 3 bases to trimming and J lost 1 base, with 23 bases between them. The CDR3 nucleotides are TGTGCCAGCAGCTTCCAAACCGGGACCAAGAGCTTGGGCACAGATACGCAGTATTTT. Its protein is CASSFQTGTKSLGTDTQYF.

The CDR3 DNA reads as TGTGCCAGCAGCTCCCGTAGCAGCAGCAATCAGCCCCAGCATTTT. Its protein is CASSSRSSSNQPQHF. This rearrangement joins TRBV5-8 to TRBJ1-5; D is uncertain. The ends were cut back, 3 bases at V and 1 base at J, with 11 bases in the middle. The CDR3 is 15 residues long. Germline loops: CDR1 SGHTS, CDR2 YDEGEE.

The chain combines TRBV28 with TRBJ1-4; 9 bases agree with TRBD1. The CDR3 is 16 amino acids. V trimming: 3 bases; J trimming: 2 bases; junction bases outside the gene matches: 4. Germline CDR1 is MDHEN and CDR2 is SYDVKM. CDR3 DNA: TGTGCCAGCAGTTTGGACAGGGGAGAGACTAATGAAAAACTGTTTTTT. Translation gives CASSLDRGETNEKLFF.

This clone was seen only a few times. The V gene is TRBV4-1, the J gene TRBJ1-2; D not resolved. CDR3 length: 13 residues. CDR1 MGHRA and CDR2 YSYEKL come from the germline V gene. V was pared by 0 bases and J by 10 bases, with 12 bases between. As DNA, the CDR3 is TGCGCCAGCAGCCAAGAACCCCCTTCAGACTACACCTTC. Protein product: CASSQEPPSDYTF.

The genes are TRBV28 and TRBJ1-5; the match to TRBD1 covers 7 bases. J lost 0 bases, V lost 3 bases, and 8 bases had no gene match. Germline V CDR1 and CDR2: MDHEN, SYDVKM. This CDR3 spans 17 amino acids. CDR3 DNA: TGTGCCAGCAGTTTGTACAGGGGAGGTGCTAGCAATCAGCCCCAGCATTTT. Translating it yields CASSLYRGGASNQPQHF.

A remark on this clone: The sample has other DNA sequences that encode this CDR3 too. V gene TRBV6-1 combines with J gene TRBJ1-1, with TRBD1 matching over 9 bases. The trim removed 6 bases at V and 5 bases at J, leaving 7 bases unmatched. This CDR3 contains 14 residues. Germline V gives CDR1 MNHNS, CDR2 SASEGT. The CDR3 DNA is TGTGCCAGCAGCCGGACAGGGGTAGGGACTGAAGCTTTCTTT. Amino acid sequence: CASSRTGVGTEAFF.

As regards this clone: At the DNA level, this CDR3 is encoded by other sequences in the same sample as well. The chain joins TRBV2 to TRBJ2-1; no firm D call. Germline V gene sequence: CDR1 SNHLY, CDR2 FYNNEI. V lost 6 bases and J 1 base, leaving 7 bases between the germline ends. This CDR3 is 13 amino acids long. The DNA for the CDR3 is TGTGCCAGCAGGGGCACTTCCTACAATGAGCAGTTCTTC. Translating gives CASRGTSYNEQFF.

The V gene is TRBV5-1, the J gene TRBJ2-1, with TRBD1 identical over 11 bases. The CDR3 extends over 17 amino acids. Per the germline V gene, CDR1 is SGHRS and CDR2 is YFSETQ. Trimming at V came to 0 bases and at J to 5 bases, leaving 7 bases not matched to a gene. CDR3: CASSLVPMGQGDNEQFF. CDR3 bases: TGCGCCAGCAGCTTGGTTCCTATGGGACAGGGGGACAATGAGCAGTTCTTC.

The gene calls are TRBV10-1 and TRBJ2-1, with 10 bases aligning to TRBD2. After removal of 10 bases from V and 3 bases from J, the junction contained 15 bases not matched to a gene. Germline CDR1 reads WNHNN; CDR2 reads SYGVQD (reference sequence). The CDR3 totals 17 residues. The CDR3 loop reads CANLAGAPIRNYNEQFF. Written as DNA, the CDR3 is TGCGCCAATCTAGCGGGAGCACCCATCAGGAACTACAATGAGCAGTTCTTC.

Concerning this clone itself: The identical CDR3 is also encoded by other nucleotide sequences in the sample. DNA of the CDR3: TGTGCCAGCAGTTACTCGGGGAACAATCAGCCCCAGCATTTT. Translated: CASSYSGNNQPQHF. The rearrangement uses TRBV6-5 and TRBJ1-5; no clear D. Trimming removed 0 bases at V and 3 bases at J, with 6 bases between. The CDR3 consists of 14 residues. CDR1 and CDR2 (germline): MNHEY, SVGAGI.

This clone was counted once. The gene calls are TRBV18 and TRBJ1-1; a weak D match, TRBD1 (6 bases). Germline CDR1 reads KGHSH; CDR2 reads LQKENI. V dropped 0 bases and J dropped 5 bases, with 16 bases sitting between them. The length of the CDR3 is 16 residues. The CDR3 region has the DNA TGTGCCAGCTCACCACCGGGGCGGGGGCGCGGGACTGAAGCTTTCTTT. Protein sequence: CASSPPGRGRGTEAFF.

The count of this clone is one. The chain couples TRBV5-1 to TRBJ1-5; D perhaps matches TRBD1 (6 bases). CDR3 length: 12 amino acids. Per germline, CDR1 SGHRS and CDR2 YFSETQ. Trimming took off 5 bases at V and 5 bases at J, with 8 bases between the two ends. DNA of the CDR3: TGCGCCAGCAGACACAGGGATCAGCCCCAGCATTTT. Its translation: CASRHRDQPQHF. Based on the CDR3 plus reference TRBV5-1 and TRBJ1-5, the full variable domain is KAGVTQTPRYLIKTRGQQVTLSCSPISGHRSVSWYQQTPGQGLQFLFEYFSETQRNKGNFPGRFSGRQFSNSRSEMNVSTLELGDSALYLCASRHRDQPQHFGDGTRLSIL.

The chain is built from TRBV19 and TRBJ1-1; no definite D call. V lost 3 bases, J lost 6 bases, and 17 bases lay in between. The CDR3 covers 15 residues. Germline V gene lookup returns CDR1 LNHDA and CDR2 SQIVND (reference sequence). CDR3 nucleotides: TGTGCCAGTAGTATCCCGCCCCCGGGTGGGGCTGAAGCTTTCTTT. It specifies CASSIPPPGGAEAFF.

This chain links TRBV5-4 with TRBJ2-5, with TRBD2 matching over 8 bases. V lost 3 bases, J lost 9 bases, and 22 bases stayed unmatched. The CDR3 has 18 residues. The germline V gene encodes CDR1 SGHNT and CDR2 YYREEE (reference sequence). CDR3 DNA: TGTGCCAGCAGCTCGACCGAGGTGTTTTGGGGCGGGAGGAGGGCCCAGTACTTC. Residues: CASSSTEVFWGGRRAQYF.

The chain joins TRBV27 to TRBJ2-5, with 8 bases that match TRBD2. The CDR3 spans 19 residues. Germline assignment: CDR1 MNHEY and CDR2 SMNVEV (reference sequence). V lost 0 bases and J lost 4; bases outside the gene matches: 16. The CDR3 here is CASSLSPPGLVTAGETQYF. The CDR3 DNA sequence: TGTGCCAGCAGTTTATCCCCCCCGGGACTAGTAACGGCGGGAGAGACCCAGTACTTC.

The chain uses TRBV15 and TRBJ2-2; D assignment may be TRBD1 or TRBD2 (7 bases each). The germline V and J ends were trimmed by 9 bases and 0 bases, with 14 bases remaining between them. This CDR3 region has 15 residues. The germline gives CDR1 LNHNV, CDR2 YYDKDF (reference sequence). The CDR3 here is CATRGGQTNTGELFF. In DNA, the CDR3 is TGTGCCACTAGGGGGGGACAGACGAACACCGGGGAGCTGTTTTTT.

The chain recombines TRBV10-3 with TRBJ1-2; D is unresolved. The germline CDR1 and CDR2 sequences are ENHRY and SYGVKD. Trimming removed 2 bases from V and 3 bases from J, with 7 bases in between. The CDR3 contains 13 residues. This CDR3 reads CAISEAGYYGYTF. Written as DNA, the CDR3 is TGTGCCATCAGTGAGGCAGGATACTATGGCTACACCTTC.

V gene TRBV29-1 combines with J gene TRBJ2-7, with D possibly TRBD2 on 6 matching bases. The CDR3 contains 13 residues. CDR1 SQVTM and CDR2 ANQGSEA come from the germline V gene. Trimming took 7 bases from V and 3 from J, leaving 16 bases between them. The CDR3 sequence: CSASSGGDYEQYF. The CDR3 DNA follows: TGCAGCGCCAGTTCAGGAGGGGACTACGAGCAGTACTTC.

Details on this clone: Other DNA sequences from this sample encode an identical CDR3 as well. The gene calls are TRBV14 and TRBJ2-5; no clear D. Per the germline V gene, CDR1 is SGHDN and CDR2 is FVKESK. The CDR3 runs to 11 residues. V was pared by 3 bases and J by 5 bases, with 4 bases between. As DNA, the CDR3 is TGTGCCAGCAGCCATGCGGAGACCCAGTACTTC. This encodes CASSHAETQYF.

The chain recombines TRBV9 with TRBJ2-7, with a tentative D call TRBD2 (6 bases). Trimming stripped 1 base from V and 7 bases from J, with 18 bases between. This CDR3 contains 15 residues. Germline V gene data show CDR1 as SGDLS and CDR2 as YYNGEE. The CDR3 loop reads CASSVLDGLAGEQYF. Here the CDR3 DNA reads TGTGCCAGCAGCGTATTAGATGGATTGGCGGGGGAGCAGTACTTC.

The chain employs TRBV7-9 and TRBJ2-7, with no clear D. Germline V CDR1 and CDR2: SEHNR, FQNEAQ (reference sequence). The V gene lost 5 bases and the J gene lost 5 bases, with 13 bases spanning the gap. The CDR3 spans 13 residues. The CDR3 bases are TGTGCCAGCAGCATAACCACAACAGACGAGCAGTACTTC. Amino acids: CASSITTTDEQYF.

In this sample, this clone turned up once. The V call is TRBV6-1, the J call TRBJ1-2; maybe TRBD1 (5 bases). The V and J ends lost 6 bases and 5 bases respectively, with 13 bases between them. The CDR3 length is 13 residues. Germline V gene sequence: CDR1 MNHNS, CDR2 SASEGT. The CDR3 bases are TGTGCCAGCAGCCTTCCGGGGGGTTATGGCTACACCTTC. This gives the protein CASSLPGGYGYTF.

V is TRBV28 and J is TRBJ2-1; 7 bases map to TRBD2. J lost 8 bases, V lost 8 bases, and 9 bases had no gene match. This CDR3 contains 13 residues. CDR1 is MDHEN and CDR2 is SYDVKM in the germline V gene. For the CDR3, the DNA is TGTGCCAGCCCTGGGGGAGGGCCCGATGAGCAGTTCTTC. Residues: CASPGGGPDEQFF.

V gene TRBV15 combines with J gene TRBJ1-2; weak D call: TRBD1 (5 bases). The V end was cut by 0 bases, the J end by 8 bases, with 16 bases between. The germline gives CDR1 LNHNV, CDR2 YYDKDF (reference sequence). The CDR3 runs to 15 residues. For the CDR3, the DNA is TGTGCCACCAGCAGAGATACCGGGACCCTGGGAGGCTACACCTTC. Translated, it gives CATSRDTGTLGGYTF.

The chain has TRBV28 and TRBJ2-3; the D call may be TRBD1 or TRBD2 (5 bases each). The germline V gene encodes CDR1 MDHEN and CDR2 SYDVKM. CDR3 size: 14 residues. Trimming took off 6 bases at V and 0 bases at J, with 10 bases between the two ends. CDR3 in DNA: TGTGCCAGCAGATGGGACCGCAGCACAGATACGCAGTATTTT. This codes for CASRWDRSTDTQYF.

This chain connects TRBV14 to TRBJ2-7; TRBD1 agrees at 9 bases. Germline CDR1 SGHDN, CDR2 FVKESK. CDR3 size: 15 residues. J was trimmed by 2 bases and V by 1 base; bases with no gene match: 3. This CDR3 reads CASSQAGQGPYEQYF. The CDR3 nucleotides are TGTGCCAGCAGCCAAGCGGGACAGGGCCCCTACGAGCAGTACTTC.

The chain joins TRBV6-6 to TRBJ2-1; 14 nucleotides align to TRBD2. The V segment lost 8 bases and the J segment 8 bases; nucleotides outside the gene matches: 8. The germline V gene encodes CDR1 MNHNY and CDR2 SVGAGI (reference sequence). This CDR3 contains 15 residues. CDR3 DNA sequence: TGTGCCAGCCTTACGGGACTAGCGGGAGCGGATGAGCAGTTCTTC. It yields the protein CASLTGLAGADEQFF.

This clone was seen once. This sequence joins TRBV5-1 and TRBJ1-3; possible D gene TRBD1, 5 bases. The CDR3 has 15 residues. Trimming stripped 4 bases from V and 8 bases from J, with 19 bases between. CDR1 and CDR2 (germline): SGHRS, YFSETQ. This CDR3 reads CASSPGGTGKDTIYF. The CDR3 nucleotides read TGCGCCAGCAGCCCCGGGGGGACGGGGAAGGACACCATATATTTT.

The V call is TRBV9, the J call TRBJ2-3; possibly TRBD1 for D (6 bases). The V end lost 1 base, the J end lost 6 bases, and 21 bases lay between the germline ends. This CDR3 spans 17 amino acids. Germline values: CDR1 SGDLS, CDR2 YYNGEE. CDR3 DNA sequence: TGTGCCAGCAGCGTACGCCCTCGGGGAACCCAGGGGGATACGCAGTATTTT. Translated, it gives CASSVRPRGTQGDTQYF.